This T cell receptor (beta chain) was sequenced during a study of blood T cell repertoires in COVID-19. Trimming removed 5 bases from V and 2 bases from J; junction bases left unmatched: 11. This CDR3 region has 16 residues. Germline CDR1 reads MNHNY; CDR2 reads SVGAGI (reference sequence). Per the study methods: Cell counts per sample came from amplifying reference gene primers. TCRdb keeps only in-frame clones here, not all; method: immunoSEQ multiplex PCR. The V and J calls and clone size come from that table; D and trimming were worked out from the DNA. Of tens of thousands of clones listed, 90% were seen once; the top ten hold 5.5% to 8%.

This chain uses TRBV6-6 with TRBJ2-7; 8 bases are a match to TRBD2. The receptor was derived from a young man with COVID-19, enrolled during active disease. Sequences were obtained from peripheral blood. This CDR3 reads CASSRASGRGAYEQYF. CDR3 sequence (DNA): TGTGCCAGCAGTCGAGCGAGCGGGAGAGGGGCCTACGAGCAGTACTTC.